The sequence of this T cell receptor (beta chain) was determined in a study of CD8+ T cells in alopecia areata (dated by TCRdb to the late 2010s). Describing the broader study: To study T cell clonal expansion in alopecia areata, the researchers applied high-throughput TCRbeta sequencing to both the C3H/HeJ mouse model and human patients. On the human side, TCRbeta sequencing was run on scalp tissue and on sorted CD4+ and CD8+ peripheral blood T cells from healthy controls and from alopecia areata patients with either patchy or totalis/universalis disease. Scalp clonality was compared across normal scalp (n=4), patchy alopecia areata scalp (n=8), and alopecia totalis/universalis scalp (n=8). RNA was extracted with the PAXgene miRNA kit for fixed scalp, the miRNeasy kit for PBMCs, and the RNeasy kit for mouse skin. TCRbeta CDR3 regions were amplified by immunoSEQ multiplex PCR with 35 Vbeta forward and 13 Jbeta reverse primers.

To note about this clone: The antigen this receptor binds is unknown. Base-call qualities are not available, and no considerably larger clone is one nucleotide away.

Summary of the overall study and its limitations: Shared TCR sequences between patients were less evident than in mice, which may be partly attributable to HLA diversity in the patient population. Unlike mouse skin, where gammadelta T cells dominate, normal human skin contains resident alphabeta T cells that get sequenced too, which complicates analysis of the scalp TCR repertoire. Compared with normal scalp, lesional scalp had higher clonality and more expanded CD8+ clones, particularly in alopecia totalis/universalis, a pattern that suggests antigenic drive.

From cysteine to phenylalanine, the CDR3 is 14 amino acids long. Only the CDR3 region is kept as DNA, spanning 42 bases read in frame from base 1. CDR1 SGHDT and CDR2 YYEEEE are derived from the germline V gene. V and J lose 1 base and 5 bases, and a span of 11 bases separates them. The library was prepared using the immunoSEQ multiplex PCR assay. RNA was extracted from all samples and reverse transcribed into cDNA, which served as template for TCR sequencing. SuperScript III was used to make first-strand cDNA, primed with a 2:1 mix of oligo-dT and random hexamers. Amplification bias was assessed with a synthetic immune receptor repertoire, and residual bias was removed computationally. The paper's processing steps were these. Raw reads were preprocessed to remove errors, and CDR3 was defined by IMGT conventions from the conserved cysteine to phenylalanine. Clonality was calculated as 1 minus Shannon entropy normalized by log2 of the number of productive unique TCRs. CD4 or CD8 identity of scalp clones was inferred by cross-referencing scalp TCRbeta sequences with sorted blood CD4 and CD8 repertoires. TCRdb took this table from immuneACCESS and kept in-frame rearrangements with V and J called. Such tables lack part of the clones; where checked against another copy, unresolved V genes explain under half of the gap, and the rest is unexplained. The V and J calls and clone size come from that table; D and trimming were worked out from the DNA. In all, the sample holds 120,000 or so clones, and about 50% of those were seen once. Approximately 10% of the sample rests with the top ten.

Peripheral blood and lesional scalp punch biopsies were obtained from patients with alopecia areata. PBMCs were isolated by density centrifugation and stained for CD3, CD4 and CD8, and CD4+ and CD8+ T cells were sorted on a FACSAria. The untreated alopecia areata patients were recruited through a multicenter biomarker study. For roughly 5 biomarker-study patients, blood CD8+ T cells were further sorted into NKG2D-low and NKG2D-high fractions. Specimen: NKG2D-low CD8+ T cells sorted from blood. The cell subset or site label on this specimen signifies: sorted CD8+ NKG2D-low blood T cells. This receptor was obtained from a human donor with alopecia areata. Recombination linked TRBV5-6 to TRBJ2-3; the D gene is unclear. This receptor carries the CDR3 CASSLRTTRDTQYF. The DNA sequence follows: TGTGCCAGCAGCTTGCGGACGACTCGAGATACGCAGTATTTT.